A single sample gave rise to the 22 T cell receptor beta chains below, sequenced in a study of CD8 T cells in ankylosing spondylitis. TCRdb passed the 5' RACE reads through MiXCR, listing each CDR3 protein once. The data hold hundreds of thousands of distinct CDR3 sequences, with 10% to 15% observed a single time. What these receptors recognize is not known. General study results and limits: There was a TCR beta motif, made of eight highly homologous variants, that appeared characteristic of ankylosing spondylitis blood.

Sequencing used blood, either unsorted or a sorted T cell fraction (not recorded which). The receptors here all came from a male donor with ankylosing spondylitis.

The sample holds a few counts of this clonotype. V and J are TRBV5-6 and TRBJ1-1; D uncertain. The V and J ends lost 0 bases and 7 bases respectively, with 7 bases between them. The CDR3 spans 12 residues. The germline V gene has CDR1 SGHDT and CDR2 YYEEEE. The CDR3 DNA reads TGTGCCAGCAGCTTGGGGGCGGTTGAAGCTTTCTTT. Its protein product is CASSLGAVEAFF.

The chain is built from TRBV6-2 or TRBV6-3 and TRBJ1-1, with D unclear. V was cut by 2 bases and J by 1 base, with 8 bases left in between. Germline V lookup: CDR1 MNHEY, CDR2 SVGEGT. The CDR3 is made up of 14 amino acids. The CDR3 DNA follows: TGTGCCAGCAGTTACGGGAGGTCGAACACTGAAGCTTTCTTT. Translated: CASSYGRSNTEAFF.

The rearrangement joins TRBV20-1 to TRBJ1-1; D unresolved. Germline V gene lookup returns CDR1 DFQATT and CDR2 SNEGSKA (reference sequence). The CDR3 covers 12 residues. With 6 bases removed from V and 1 base from J, the gap between germline ends came to 9 bases. CDR3 DNA: TGCAGTGCCGCCCAGGCGAACACTGAAGCTTTCTTT. It translates to CSAAQANTEAFF.

The genes are TRBV12-3 or TRBV12-4 and TRBJ2-7; D not certain. The ends were cut back, 6 bases at V and 2 bases at J, with 11 bases in the middle. The length of the CDR3 is 13 residues. This CDR3 is CASSQDVTYEQYF. DNA of the CDR3: TGTGCCAGCAGCCAAGACGTCACCTACGAGCAGTACTTC.

This clonotype was recorded many times. CDR3 nucleotides: TGTGCCAGCAGCCAAGGCGGGACTAGCGGGAGAAGGTACTTC. Protein sequence: CASSQGGTSGRRYF. The chain has TRBV4-2 and TRBJ2-7; 14 positions agree with TRBD2. CDR1 LGHNA and CDR2 YNFKEQ come from the germline V gene. V was clipped by 1 base and J by 12 bases; unmatched bases: 5. The CDR3 is made up of 14 amino acids.

This chain joins TRBV20-1 and TRBJ1-2, with no clear D. Trimming cost V 5 bases and J 7 bases, with 14 bases left between them. The CDR3 has 12 residues. CDR1 is DFQATT, CDR2 SNEGSKA, per germline (reference sequence). CDR3: CSAHNLPSGYTF. The CDR3 DNA reads as TGCAGTGCTCATAACCTGCCCAGTGGCTACACCTTC.

This clonotype was recorded at least ten times. The V and J genes are TRBV20-1 and TRBJ1-2; no clear D gene. The V gene's germline CDR1 is DFQATT and CDR2 SNEGSKA (reference sequence). The length of the CDR3 is 15 residues. With 0 bases removed from V and 1 base from J, the gap between germline ends came to 12 bases. The CDR3 protein is CSAREQAQVNYGYTF. CDR3 sequence (DNA): TGCAGTGCTAGAGAGCAGGCGCAGGTTAACTATGGCTACACCTTC.

The V gene is TRBV20-1, the J gene TRBJ1-5; no clear D gene. CDR1 and CDR2 (germline): DFQATT, SNEGSKA (reference sequence). The CDR3 spans 12 residues. V gave up 4 bases and J gave up 5 bases, with 9 bases separating them. The CDR3 spells CSATKSDQPQHF. CDR3 sequence (DNA): TGCAGTGCTACCAAGAGTGATCAGCCCCAGCATTTT.

This chain joins TRBV20-1 and TRBJ2-1; no clear D gene. Germline CDR1 is DFQATT and CDR2 is SNEGSKA (reference sequence). The CDR3 runs to 15 residues. Trimming removed 0 bases at V and 0 bases at J, with 9 bases between. Here the CDR3 DNA reads TGCAGTGCTAGAGATGGCAGAGCCTCCTACAATGAGCAGTTCTTC. It specifies CSARDGRASYNEQFF.

In its sample, this clonotype was seen a few times. This rearrangement joins TRBV7-9 to TRBJ2-1; 15 nucleotides align to TRBD2. With V trimmed by 5 bases and J by 9 bases, 5 bases remained unmatched. This CDR3 spans 15 amino acids. Germline V CDR1 and CDR2: SEHNR, FQNEAQ (reference sequence). CDR3 sequence (DNA): TGTGCCAGCAGCGGGGGACTAGCGGGGGGATTTGAGCAGTTCTTC. Amino acids: CASSGGLAGGFEQFF.

This clonotype was found a few times. V and J are TRBV12-3 or TRBV12-4 and TRBJ2-3; D is unclear. This CDR3 comprises 15 residues. V dropped 6 bases and J dropped 0 bases, with 13 bases sitting between them. This chain's CDR3 is CASSQRRPSTDTQYF. CDR3 sequence (DNA): TGTGCCAGCAGCCAGCGCCGCCCTAGCACAGATACGCAGTATTTT.

This clonotype appeared a few times. J is TRBJ2-7 and V is TRBV5-6; TRBD1 matches at 7 bases. Trimming at V came to 2 bases and at J to 5 bases, leaving 4 bases not matched to a gene. Germline CDR1 and CDR2: SGHDT and YYEEEE. The length of the CDR3 is 13 residues. The CDR3 protein is CASSLTGVDEQYF. CDR3 bases: TGTGCCAGCAGCTTAACAGGGGTGGACGAGCAGTACTTC. Complete variable domain (other parts from reference TRBV5-6 and TRBJ2-7): DAGVTQSPTHLIKTRGQQVTLRCSPKSGHDTVSWYQQALGQGPQFIFQYYEEEERQRGNFPDRFSGHQFPNYSSELNVNALLLGDSALYLCASSLTGVDEQYFGPGTRLTVT.

This clonotype was counted between two and nine times. The genes are TRBV6-1 and TRBJ2-1; 13 bases are a match to TRBD2. Germline CDR1 and CDR2: MNHNS and SASEGT. Trimming at V came to 6 bases and at J to 8 bases, leaving 10 bases not matched to a gene. The CDR3 contains 16 residues. The CDR3 sequence is CASRPTSGGARDEQFF. The CDR3 DNA follows: TGTGCCAGCAGACCTACTAGCGGGGGGGCTAGGGATGAGCAGTTCTTC.

This clonotype was observed a handful of times. The junction departs from the called germline gene at one end, perhaps through a read error. This CDR3 is CASSSPGGSSNSPLHF. CDR3 nucleotides: TGTGCCAGCAGCTCCCCAGGGGGATCCTCTAATTCACCCCTCCACTTT. The chain uses TRBV7-2 and TRBJ1-6; 7 nucleotides agree with TRBD1. The CDR3 spans 16 residues. Looked up from germline, CDR1 is SGHTA and CDR2 is FQGNSA.

This clonotype was recorded many times. This chain connects TRBV5-1 to TRBJ2-3; D is unresolved. Trimming took off 2 bases at V and 4 bases at J, with 2 bases between the two ends. The CDR3 contains 11 residues. Germline CDR1 is SGHRS and CDR2 is YFSETQ. The CDR3 loop is CASSFADTQYF. The CDR3 DNA follows: TGCGCCAGCAGCTTCGCAGATACGCAGTATTTT.

The V call is TRBV6-4, the J call TRBJ2-5; 7 bases match TRBD2. The junction had 7 bases not matched to a gene; V was cut back by 7 bases and J by 5 bases. Germline CDR1 is MRHNA and CDR2 is SNTAGT. CDR3 length: 13 residues. The CDR3 DNA follows: TGTGCCAGCAAGACTAGCATATCGGAGACCCAGTACTTC. Its protein product is CASKTSISETQYF.

This clonotype showed up just a few times. This rearrangement joins TRBV5-1 to TRBJ2-1; TRBD2 might be the D (6 bases). Trimming shortened V by 0 bases and J by 7 bases, and 11 bases separated the two germline ends. From germline, CDR1 is SGHRS and CDR2 YFSETQ. The CDR3 runs 14 residues. CDR3 in DNA: TGCGCCAGCAGCTTGGACCCCGGGACTAATGAGCAGTTCTTC. It encodes CASSLDPGTNEQFF.

This clonotype has a handful of counts. V is TRBV5-1 and J is TRBJ2-1, with 11 bases fitting TRBD2. Trimming cost V 4 bases and J 9 bases; bases outside gene matches: 3. CDR3 length: 13 amino acids. Germline CDR1 reads SGHRS; CDR2 reads YFSETQ. CDR3 residues: CASSNGLAGEQFF. The CDR3 nucleotides are TGCGCCAGCAGCAACGGACTAGCGGGTGAGCAGTTCTTC.

This clonotype was counted only a few times. V usage is TRBV19 and J usage is TRBJ2-1; D remains ambiguous. Germline V gene lookup returns CDR1 LNHDA and CDR2 SQIVND (reference sequence). V lost 3 bases and J lost 5, with 8 bases in between. The CDR3 sequence is 13 residues long. CDR3 sequence reads: CASSINGDNEQFF. The CDR3 nucleotides are TGTGCCAGTAGTATCAATGGTGACAATGAGCAGTTCTTC.

This clonotype was found a few times. V gene TRBV20-1 combines with J gene TRBJ2-4; no clear D gene. The CDR3 has 14 residues. The germline gives CDR1 DFQATT, CDR2 SNEGSKA (reference sequence). Trimming pared 7 bases from V and 5 bases from J, leaving 18 bases between. The CDR3 spells CSVQNLFGENIQYF. CDR3 coding DNA: TGCAGTGTTCAGAACCTGTTTGGAGAAAACATTCAGTACTTC.

The chain combines TRBV20-1 with TRBJ2-4, with 8 bases lining up with TRBD2. Germline CDR1 DFQATT, CDR2 SNEGSKA (reference sequence). This CDR3 has 17 amino acids. V trimming: 0 bases; J trimming: 1 base; junction bases outside the gene matches: 8. CDR3 in DNA: TGCAGTGCTAGAGATAGGTCGGCTAGCGGGGCCAAAAACATTCAGTACTTC. Its protein is CSARDRSASGAKNIQYF.

This clonotype was detected ten times or more. CDR3 residues: CASSPGLAAYEQYF. Here the CDR3 DNA reads TGTGCCAGCAGCCCAGGACTAGCTGCTTACGAGCAGTACTTC. The chain joins TRBV7-2 to TRBJ2-7; the match to TRBD2 covers 8 bases. The CDR3 contains 14 residues. V shed 5 bases and J 4 bases; nucleotides not matched to a gene: 7. Germline assignment: CDR1 SGHTA and CDR2 FQGNSA.